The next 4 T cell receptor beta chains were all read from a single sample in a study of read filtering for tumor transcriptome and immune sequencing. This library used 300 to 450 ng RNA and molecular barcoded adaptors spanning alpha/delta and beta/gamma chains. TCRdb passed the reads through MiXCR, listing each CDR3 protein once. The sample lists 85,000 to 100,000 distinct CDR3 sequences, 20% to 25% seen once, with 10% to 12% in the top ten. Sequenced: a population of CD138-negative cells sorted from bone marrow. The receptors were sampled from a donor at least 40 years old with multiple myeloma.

The DNA for the CDR3 is TGTGCCAGCAGTCCCCCAGGGAGTGGGAACACTGAAGCTTTCTTT. Translating it yields CASSPPGSGNTEAFF. The rearrangement joins TRBV28 to TRBJ1-1; maybe TRBD1 (5 bases). Germline CDR1 is MDHEN and CDR2 is SYDVKM. The CDR3 has 15 residues. Trimming removed 5 bases at V and 1 base at J, with 14 bases between.

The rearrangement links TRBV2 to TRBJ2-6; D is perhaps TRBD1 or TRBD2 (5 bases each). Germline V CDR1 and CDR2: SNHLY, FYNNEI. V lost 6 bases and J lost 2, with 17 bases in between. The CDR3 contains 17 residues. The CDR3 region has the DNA TGTGCCAGCAGAGGGGACGCCCCAAGGACTGGGGCCAACGTCCTGACTTTC. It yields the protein CASRGDAPRTGANVLTF.

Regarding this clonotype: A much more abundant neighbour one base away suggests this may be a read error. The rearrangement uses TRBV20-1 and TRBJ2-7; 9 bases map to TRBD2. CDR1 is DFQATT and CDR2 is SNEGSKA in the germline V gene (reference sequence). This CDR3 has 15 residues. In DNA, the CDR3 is TGCCGTGCTACCCGTAAAGCGGGGGGCTCCTACGAGCAGTACTTC. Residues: CRATRKAGGSYEQYF.

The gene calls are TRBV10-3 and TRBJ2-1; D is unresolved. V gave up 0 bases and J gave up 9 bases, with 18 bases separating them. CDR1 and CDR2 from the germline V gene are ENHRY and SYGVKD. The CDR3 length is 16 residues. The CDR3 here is CAISESVTVFMGEQFF. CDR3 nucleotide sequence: TGTGCCATCAGTGAGTCTGTTACAGTCTTCATGGGTGAGCAGTTCTTC.